This is a list of T cell receptor beta chains from one sample in a study of control samples from healthy donors and cancer patients. Method: immunoSEQ multiplex PCR; TCRdb's copy keeps in-frame clones and lacks some. The table lists around 100,000 clones, more than 85% of them singletons. Sequenced: PBMCs. Every receptor here comes from a man in his sixties with lung cancer. Each CDR3 is given with its conserved first and last residue. Fields, in order: CDR3 protein, CDR3 DNA, V gene, J gene, D gene, clone size, CDR3 length. D genes are given only for firm matches. Clone size appears in some rows only: once, few, many, or a class for an expanded clone.

CATSESGGLNEQFF	TGTGCCACCAGTGAGAGCGGGGGACTCAATGAGCAGTTCTTC	TRBV24-1	TRBJ2-1	TRBD2	NA	14
CASSSQQRGGRTGELFF	TGCGCCAGCAGTTCACAACAGCGGGGGGGCCGGACCGGGGAGCTGTTTTTT	TRBV27	TRBJ2-2	TRBD2	NA	17
CAISWSGGRDEQFF	TGTGCCATCTCATGGAGCGGGGGGCGGGATGAGCAGTTCTTC	TRBV10-3	TRBJ2-1	TRBD2	NA	14
CASSPERGRSGDTQYF	TGTGCCAGCAGCCCCGAGCGGGGGAGGTCTGGAGATACGCAGTATTTT	TRBV5-4	TRBJ2-3	TRBD2	NA	16
CASSEMDRYNEQFF	TGTGCCAGCAGTGAAATGGACAGATACAATGAGCAGTTCTTC	TRBV6-1	TRBJ2-1	NA	NA	14
CASSIQEANYGYTF	TGTGCCAGTAGTATTCAGGAAGCTAACTATGGCTACACCTTC	TRBV19	TRBJ1-2	NA	NA	14
CASSSPGLVTEAFF	TGTGCCAGCAGCTCTCCGGGACTGGTAACTGAAGCTTTCTTT	TRBV5-4	TRBJ1-1	NA	NA	14
CASSQHGANTEAFF	TGTGCCAGCAGCCAACACGGGGCGAACACTGAAGCTTTCTTT	TRBV25-1	TRBJ1-1	NA	NA	14
CASSSWTGGSPLHF	TGTGCCAGCAGCTCTTGGACAGGGGGCTCACCCCTCCACTTT	TRBV7-9	TRBJ1-6	TRBD1	NA	14
CASSEARAVNTEAFF	TGTGCCAGCAGTGAAGCGAGAGCGGTGAACACTGAAGCTTTCTTT	TRBV6-1	TRBJ1-1	NA	few	15
CASSGQAGTNQPQHF	TGCGCCAGCAGCGGGCAGGCAGGTACCAATCAGCCCCAGCATTTT	TRBV4-1	TRBJ1-5	NA	few	15
CASSTQQGRPQYF	TGTGCCAGCAGTACACAACAGGGGAGGCCCCAGTACTTC	TRBV25-1	TRBJ2-5	NA	NA	13
CASNTLQATGTEAFF	TGTGCCAGCAATACCCTACAGGCAACTGGCACTGAAGCTTTCTTT	TRBV6-6	TRBJ1-1	NA	NA	15
CASTQRGGSIF	TGTGCCAGCACTCAGCGGGGGGGCTCCATCTTC	TRBV6-6	TRBJ1-2	NA	NA	11
CASSGVFIVYGYTF	TGTGCCAGCAGTGGGGTTTTTATCGTCTATGGCTACACCTTC	TRBV5-8	TRBJ1-2	NA	NA	14
CASSLASVGQPQHF	TGTGCCAGCAGCTTGGCATCGGTAGGTCAGCCCCAGCATTTT	TRBV5-6	TRBJ1-5	NA	NA	14
CASSPLGDYYNEQFF	TGTGCCAGCAGCCCCCTGGGGGACTACTACAATGAGCAGTTCTTC	TRBV9	TRBJ2-1	TRBD2	NA	15
CASSYRTGSKAEAFF	TGTGCCAGCAGTTACCGGACAGGGAGCAAAGCTGAAGCTTTCTTT	TRBV6-5	TRBJ1-1	TRBD1	NA	15
CASNLQGADSPLHF	TGTGCCAGCAACCTACAGGGGGCGGACTCACCCCTCCACTTT	TRBV9	TRBJ1-6	TRBD1	NA	14
CAVRDSPIYNSPLHF	TGTGCCGTCCGGGACAGTCCCATCTATAATTCACCCCTCCACTTT	TRBV10-3	TRBJ1-6	TRBD1	few	15
CASSSMGQSQETQYF	TGCGCCAGCAGCTCCATGGGACAATCGCAAGAGACCCAGTACTTC	TRBV5-1	TRBJ2-5	NA	NA	15
CASSEYGIYSEAFF	TGTGCCAGCAGTGAATACGGGATCTACAGTGAAGCTTTCTTT	TRBV25-1	TRBJ1-1	NA	few	14
CASSPTALGNEKLFF	TGCGCCAGCAGCCCCACGGCCCTTGGTAATGAAAAACTGTTTTTT	TRBV4-1	TRBJ1-4	NA	NA	15
CASSLGGDSYNEQFF	TGTGCCAGCAGCTTGGGGGGGGACTCCTACAATGAGCAGTTCTTC	TRBV5-4	TRBJ2-1	NA	once	15
CAWSNQYKRNSPLHF	TGTGCCTGGAGTAACCAGTATAAACGGAATTCACCCCTCCACTTT	TRBV30	TRBJ1-6	NA	NA	15
CASSLVRGSYNEQFF	TGTGCCAGCAGCTTAGTGAGAGGCTCCTACAATGAGCAGTTCTTC	TRBV7-9	TRBJ2-1	NA	NA	15
CASSFSLPEIGYEQYF	TGCGCCAGCAGCTTTAGCCTCCCCGAAATAGGGTACGAGCAGTACTTC	TRBV5-1	TRBJ2-7	NA	NA	16
CASRSSGGNEQFF	TGTGCCAGCAGGTCTAGCGGGGGGAATGAGCAGTTCTTC	TRBV9	TRBJ2-1	TRBD2	NA	13
CASTRGAGELFF	TGTGCCAGCACCAGGGGTGCCGGGGAGCTGTTTTTT	TRBV9	TRBJ2-2	NA	few	12
CASSQTPSGILYEQYF	TGTGCCAGCAGCCAAACACCAAGCGGTATCCTATACGAGCAGTACTTC	TRBV13	TRBJ2-7	NA	NA	16
CASSAYPGTGAYEQYF	TGTGCCAGCAGTGCCTACCCCGGGACAGGAGCCTACGAGCAGTACTTC	TRBV6-1	TRBJ2-7	TRBD1	NA	16
CASSSDGGSTDTQYF	TGTGCCAGCAGCTCGGACGGAGGAAGCACAGATACGCAGTATTTT	TRBV5-8	TRBJ2-3	NA	NA	15
CASSPINEVTGELFF	TGTGCCAGCAGCCCCATCAACGAGGTGACCGGGGAGCTGTTTTTT	TRBV3-1/TRBV3-2	TRBJ2-2	NA	NA	15
CASSDTGHGGNEQFF	TGTGCCAGCAGCGACACAGGTCATGGGGGTAATGAGCAGTTCTTC	TRBV9	TRBJ2-1	NA	NA	15
CASSDRKAEAFF	TGCGCCAGCAGTGACAGGAAGGCTGAAGCTTTCTTT	TRBV10-1	TRBJ1-1	NA	NA	12
CASWDQGKNQPQHF	TGTGCCAGCTGGGACCAGGGGAAAAATCAGCCCCAGCATTTT	TRBV6-6	TRBJ1-5	NA	NA	14
CASSLVGGAGNTIYF	TGCGCCAGCAGCTTGGTCGGGGGAGCAGGAAACACCATATATTTT	TRBV5-1	TRBJ1-3	NA	NA	15
CASSDGPYSNQPQHF	TGTGCCAGCAGCGACGGCCCGTATAGCAATCAGCCCCAGCATTTT	TRBV9	TRBJ1-5	NA	NA	15
CASSFLGGNTEAFF	TGTGCCAGCAGTTTTCTGGGAGGGAACACTGAAGCTTTCTTT	TRBV2	TRBJ1-1	NA	NA	14
CASSPQGSNTEAFF	TGTGCCAGCAGCCCTCAGGGTAGTAACACTGAAGCTTTCTTT	TRBV7-3	TRBJ1-1	NA	NA	14
CASGLLAYPNVLTF	TGTGCTAGTGGTTTGTTGGCCTATCCAAACGTCCTGACTTTC	TRBV12-5	TRBJ2-6	NA	NA	14
CASRGMLAGNQPQHF	TGTGCCAGCAGAGGGATGTTGGCAGGCAATCAGCCCCAGCATTTT	TRBV19	TRBJ1-5	NA	NA	15
CASSLHPGQGTSGELFF	TGTGCCAGCAGCTTACACCCGGGACAGGGAACATCCGGGGAGCTGTTTTTT	TRBV7-3	TRBJ2-2	TRBD1	NA	17
CASSPQVRGYGYTF	TGTGCCAGCAGCCCACAGGTCCGAGGCTATGGCTACACCTTC	TRBV3-1/TRBV3-2	TRBJ1-2	NA	NA	14
CASSHRENTGELFF	TGTGCCAGCAGCCACCGGGAGAACACCGGGGAGCTGTTTTTT	TRBV7-9	TRBJ2-2	NA	NA	14